Listed here are 16 T cell receptor beta chains from one sample, sequenced in a study of Graves' ophthalmopathy and Graves' hyperthyroidism. As the template, RNA transcripts were used to amplify TCR beta CDR3 regions. Amplification began with first-round RT-PCR using HTBI primers, then second-round multiplex PCR was performed. TCRdb re-derived calls from the multiplex PCR reads in MiXCR, one entry per CDR3 protein. The data contain roughly 220,000 distinct CDR3 sequences, 45% of them singletons. Sequenced input: peripheral blood. The receptors were gathered from an adult man with Graves' ophthalmopathy.

The chain has TRBV2 and TRBJ1-5, with a possible D match to TRBD1 (5 bases). This CDR3 spans 16 amino acids. Per germline, CDR1 SNHLY and CDR2 FYNNEI. V lost 4 bases and J lost 0, with 13 bases in between. This CDR3 reads CASSGRWGSSNQPQHF. CDR3 coding DNA: TGTGCCAGCAGTGGCCGTTGGGGCAGTAGCAATCAGCCCCAGCATTTT. The full variable domain, its missing parts supplied by reference TRBV2 and TRBJ1-5, is EPEVTQTPSHQVTQMGQEVILRCVPISNHLYFYWYRQILGQKVEFLVSFYNNEISEKSEIFDDQFSVERPDGSNFTLKIRSTKLEDSAMYFCASSGRWGSSNQPQHFGDGTRLSIL.

This chain joins TRBV20-1 and TRBJ1-2, with TRBD1 identical over 8 bases. CDR1 DFQATT and CDR2 SNEGSKA come from the germline V gene (reference sequence). With V trimmed by 6 bases and J by 4 bases, 10 bases remained unmatched. The CDR3 totals 14 residues. The CDR3 nucleotides are TGCAGTGCAGCCGGACAGGGCGGGCGCTATGGCTACACCTTC. Amino acids: CSAAGQGGRYGYTF.

The sample holds one count of this clonotype. The chain uses TRBV29-1 and TRBJ2-7, with D perhaps assigned TRBD1 or TRBD2 (5 bases each). The CDR3 has 13 amino acids. Per the germline V gene, CDR1 is SQVTM and CDR2 is ANQGSEA. Trimming stripped 8 bases from V and 3 bases from J, with 17 bases between. The CDR3 sequence: CSSYGDGYYEQYF. CDR3 DNA: TGCAGCAGTTACGGGGACGGATACTACGAGCAGTACTTC.

This clonotype has more than one count but fewer than ten. The chain carries TRBV10-1 and TRBJ1-4; the D is unclear. The V and J ends lost 7 bases and 5 bases respectively, with 11 bases between them. The CDR3 is made up of 13 amino acids. Germline CDR1 is WNHNN and CDR2 is SYGVQD (reference sequence). CDR3 DNA: TGCGCCAGCATCGGGGTCTCCAATGAAAAACTGTTTTTT. This codes for CASIGVSNEKLFF.

CDR3: CSAEDSLSDTQYF. The CDR3 DNA reads as TGCAGCGCTGAGGACTCCCTCTCAGATACGCAGTATTTT. V gene TRBV29-1 combines with J gene TRBJ2-3, with a weak D call TRBD2 (5 bases). This CDR3 region has 13 residues. Germline V gene data show CDR1 as SQVTM and CDR2 as ANQGSEA. Trimming shortened V by 7 bases and J by 4 bases, and 15 bases separated the two germline ends.

The rearrangement joins TRBV20-1 to TRBJ1-5; 10 bases fit TRBD1. The junction had 3 bases not matched to a gene; V was cut back by 8 bases and J by 2 bases. CDR1 and CDR2 from the germline V gene are DFQATT and SNEGSKA (reference sequence). This CDR3 has 13 amino acids. The CDR3 here is CSPGTGGNQPQHF. The CDR3 coding sequence is TGCAGTCCCGGGACAGGGGGCAATCAGCCCCAGCATTTT.

This clonotype showed up just a few times. J is TRBJ2-2 and V is TRBV20-1; weak D call: TRBD1 (5 bases). The CDR3 spans 13 residues. Germline loops: CDR1 DFQATT, CDR2 SNEGSKA (reference sequence). V was cut by 2 bases and J by 3 bases, with 7 bases left in between. The DNA of the CDR3 is TGCAGTGCTAGACAGGGCCACACCGGGGAGCTGTTTTTT. Amino acids: CSARQGHTGELFF.

This clonotype was seen a few times. The chain carries TRBV10-1 and TRBJ2-7, with D possibly being TRBD1 (5 bases). V lost 0 bases to trimming and J lost 3 bases, with 12 bases between them. The CDR3 is 15 residues long. Germline V gene sequence: CDR1 WNHNN, CDR2 SYGVQD (reference sequence). CDR3 DNA: TGCGCCAGCAGTGAGTCGAAGACAGTCGGCTACGAGCAGTACTTC. Its protein is CASSESKTVGYEQYF.

Notes on this clonotype: One base away lies a much larger clone, so this may be a sequencing read error. Here the CDR3 omits its conserved ending phenylalanine or tryptophan, so a read error is the likely source. The J gene is TRBJ1-1, the V gene TRBV12-3 or TRBV12-4; D is ambiguous. There are 12 residues in the CDR3. V was trimmed by 3 bases and J by 10 bases, leaving 12 bases between them. CDR3 residues: CASSLPGRRAFS. As DNA, the CDR3 is TGTGCCAGCAGTTTGCCCGGAAGGCGAGCTTTCTCT.

The chain joins TRBV7-9 to TRBJ2-7; D uncertain. Trimming pared 5 bases from V and 6 bases from J, leaving 17 bases between. This CDR3 comprises 14 residues. Germline-derived CDR1 and CDR2 are SEHNR and FQNEAQ (reference sequence). CDR3 in amino acids: CASSDGPERSEQYF. The CDR3 DNA reads TGTGCCAGCAGCGATGGTCCCGAACGGAGCGAGCAGTACTTC.

The chain uses TRBV2 and TRBJ1-5, with 11 bases matching TRBD1. From germline, CDR1 is SNHLY and CDR2 FYNNEI. The V segment lost 4 bases and the J segment 7 bases; nucleotides outside the gene matches: 6. This CDR3 is 15 amino acids long. The DNA of the CDR3 is TGTGCCAGCAGTGGGACAGGGGGCGCAAACCAGCCCCAGCATTTT. Translated, it gives CASSGTGGANQPQHF.

Comments on this clonotype: A much larger clone sits a single nucleotide away, making a read error possible. The conserved closing phenylalanine or tryptophan is absent in this CDR3, likely reflecting a read error. This sequence joins TRBV7-8 and TRBJ1-2; D gene ambiguous. The CDR3 consists of 12 residues. V dropped 3 bases and J dropped 7 bases, with 9 bases sitting between them. The germline gives CDR1 SGHVS, CDR2 FQNEAQ. The CDR3 protein is CASSLDPSGYTS. The CDR3 DNA is TGTGCCAGCAGCTTGGACCCAAGTGGCTACACCTCC.

The chain joins TRBV20-1 to TRBJ2-7, with 10 bases fitting TRBD2. The CDR3 totals 14 residues. The J segment lost 3 bases and the V segment lost 4 bases, leaving 6 bases of the junction unmatched. CDR1 DFQATT and CDR2 SNEGSKA come from the germline V gene (reference sequence). The CDR3 region is CSAKSGGGYYEQYF. CDR3 nucleotide sequence: TGCAGTGCTAAAAGCGGGGGGGGCTACTACGAGCAGTACTTC.

The chain carries TRBV10-3 and TRBJ1-2, with D perhaps TRBD1 (5 bases). This CDR3 has 14 residues. From germline, CDR1 is ENHRY and CDR2 SYGVKD. V lost 10 bases to trimming and J lost 5 bases, with 20 bases between them. CDR3 DNA: TGTGCCAGCCGGAGTAGGGGAGGTTCATATGGCTACACCTTC. Protein: CASRSRGGSYGYTF.

This chain links TRBV29-1 with TRBJ2-1; D not certain. Germline V lookup: CDR1 SQVTM, CDR2 ANQGSEA. V was clipped by 1 base and J by 9 bases, with 13 bases between them. The CDR3 spans 13 residues. As DNA, the CDR3 is TGCAGCGTTGAAGGCGGTCGGTCGCCTGAGCAGTTCTTC. Protein product: CSVEGGRSPEQFF.

CDR3 sequence (DNA): TGCGCCAGCAGCCCGGGACAGCCCAATCAGCCCCAGCATTTT. This gives the protein CASSPGQPNQPQHF. This chain joins TRBV10-2 and TRBJ1-5, with 7 bases aligning to TRBD1. The V gene's germline CDR1 is WSHSY and CDR2 SAAADI. The CDR3 is 14 residues long. V trimming: 6 bases; J trimming: 3 bases; junction bases outside the gene matches: 5.